This T cell receptor beta chain is drawn from a study of T cell repertoires in cytomegalovirus infection. Turning to the study itself: It was the public TCR beta signatures that indicated both CMV infection and matching HLA type. Findings and limits, study-wide: Clonotype analysis showed dominance of the ex vivo response by HLA-C-restricted CMV-specific TCR beta clonotypes. Pooled public TCR beta family frequency picked out CMV carriers with the relevant HLA.

Concerning this clonotype: Antigen unknown. This may be a read error: a much more frequent sequence differs by one nucleotide. Without the conserved terminal phenylalanine or tryptophan, this CDR3 likely stems from a read error.

TCRdb analysed the reads with MiXCR anew, one entry per CDR3 protein. The sample includes 200,000 to 250,000 distinct CDR3 sequences, more than 9% of them seen just once. Sequenced input: PBMCs. This clonotype originated in a human donor in good health (CMV status not recorded). Some clones in this sample may be carry-over from other donors' samples.

The DNA of the CDR3 is TGTGCCAGCAGTTTACTTCCCGGGGCCAACGTCCTGACTTGC. Translation: CASSLLPGANVLTC. The V gene is TRBV12-3 or TRBV12-4, the J gene TRBJ2-6; D is unclear. The CDR3 runs to 14 residues. The ends were cut back, 2 bases at V and 4 bases at J, with 6 bases in the middle.